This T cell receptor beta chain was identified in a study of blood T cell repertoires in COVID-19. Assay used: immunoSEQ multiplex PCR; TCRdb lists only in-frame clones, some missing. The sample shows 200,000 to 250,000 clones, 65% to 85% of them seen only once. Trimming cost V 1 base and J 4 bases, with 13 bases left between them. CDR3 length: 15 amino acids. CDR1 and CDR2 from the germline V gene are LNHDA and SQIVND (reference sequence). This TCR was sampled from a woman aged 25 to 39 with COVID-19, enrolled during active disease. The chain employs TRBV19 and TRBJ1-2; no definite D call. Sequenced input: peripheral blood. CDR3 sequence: CASSIGGGIFYGYTF. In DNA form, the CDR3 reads TGTGCCAGTAGTATAGGCGGAGGGATCTTCTATGGCTACACCTTC. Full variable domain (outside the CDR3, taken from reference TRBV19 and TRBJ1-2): DGGITQSPKYLFRKEGQNVTLSCEQNLNHDAMYWYRQDPGQGLRLIYYSQIVNDFQKGDIAEGYSVSREKKESFPLTVTSAQKNPTAFYLCASSIGGGIFYGYTFGSGTRLTVV.